One and the same sample provided the 4 T cell receptor beta chains below, sequenced in a study of CD8 T cells in ankylosing spondylitis. MiXCR, run by TCRdb on the 5' RACE reads, gives a single entry per CDR3 protein. The table records approximately 210,000 distinct CDR3 sequences, 9.5% to 15% of them present only once. The sample consisted of blood, either unsorted or a sorted T cell fraction (not recorded which). These receptors were collected from a male donor with ankylosing spondylitis or in good health (not recorded which).

This clonotype was observed a handful of times. The V call is TRBV2, the J call TRBJ2-7, with D possibly TRBD2 on 5 matching bases. With 6 bases removed from V and 5 bases from J, the gap between germline ends came to 14 bases. The CDR3 runs 13 residues. Germline V gene data show CDR1 as SNHLY and CDR2 as FYNNEI. The DNA for the CDR3 is TGTGCCAGCAGGGCGGGCCTAAGGGACGAGCAGTACTTC. Residues: CASRAGLRDEQYF.

This chain links TRBV7-9 with TRBJ2-2, with D possibly TRBD2 on 6 matching bases. The CDR3 length is 14 residues. The germline CDR1 and CDR2 sequences are SEHNR and FQNEAQ (reference sequence). V was clipped by 0 bases and J by 7 bases, with 9 bases between them. CDR3: CASSLARDGGELFF. In DNA form, the CDR3 reads TGTGCCAGCAGCTTAGCGCGGGACGGCGGGGAGCTGTTTTTT.

The chain uses TRBV15 and TRBJ2-6, with TRBD1 as a possible D gene (5 bases). CDR1 and CDR2 (germline): LNHNV, YYDKDF (reference sequence). Trimming took off 0 bases at V and 1 base at J, with 7 bases between the two ends. The CDR3 loop spans 16 amino acids. CDR3 protein: CATSRDTGSGANVLTF. The CDR3 coding sequence is TGTGCCACCAGCAGAGATACAGGTTCTGGGGCCAACGTCCTGACTTTC.

The chain joins TRBV7-6 to TRBJ2-1, with 9 bases aligning to TRBD2. CDR3 length equals 15 residues. The germline CDR1 and CDR2 sequences are SGHVS and FNYEAQ. With V trimmed by 5 bases and J by 2 bases, 4 bases remained unmatched. This CDR3 is CASSLGTSPYNEQFF. DNA for the CDR3: TGTGCCAGCAGCCTCGGGACTAGCCCCTACAATGAGCAGTTCTTC.